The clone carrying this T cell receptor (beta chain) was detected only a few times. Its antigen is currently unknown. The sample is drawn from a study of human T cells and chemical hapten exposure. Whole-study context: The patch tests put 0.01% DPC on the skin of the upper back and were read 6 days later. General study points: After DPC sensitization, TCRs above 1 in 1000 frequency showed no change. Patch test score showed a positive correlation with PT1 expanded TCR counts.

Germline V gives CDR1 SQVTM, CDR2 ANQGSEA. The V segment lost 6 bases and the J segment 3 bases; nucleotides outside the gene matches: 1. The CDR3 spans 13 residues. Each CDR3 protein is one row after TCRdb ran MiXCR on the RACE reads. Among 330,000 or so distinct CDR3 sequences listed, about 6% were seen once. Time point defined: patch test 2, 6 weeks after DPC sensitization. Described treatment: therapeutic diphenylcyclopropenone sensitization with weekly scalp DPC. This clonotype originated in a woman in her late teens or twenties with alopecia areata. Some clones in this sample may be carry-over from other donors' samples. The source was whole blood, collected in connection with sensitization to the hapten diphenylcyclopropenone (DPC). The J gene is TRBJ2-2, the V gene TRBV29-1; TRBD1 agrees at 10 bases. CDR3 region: CSVDRGHTGELFF. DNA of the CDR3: TGCAGCGTCGACAGGGGGCACACCGGGGAGCTGTTTTTT.